A single TCR beta chain is shown here with its context. TCRdb reprocessed the 5' RACE reads with MiXCR, giving one entry per CDR3 protein. The sample holds some 340,000 distinct CDR3 sequences, approximately 12% seen once. The sample comes from a study of T-cell memory formation after mild COVID-19. In germline, CDR1 is MNHNY, CDR2 SVGAGI (reference sequence). There are 15 residues in the CDR3. V lost 0 bases and J lost 3, with 9 bases in between. This sequence was found in a young man who had mild COVID-19 (a few samples of this study predate the infection). Cell type and time point are not known. Sequencing used PBMCs or a T cell subset sorted from them (not recorded which). The chain couples TRBV6-6 to TRBJ1-5, with D unresolved. CDR3 residues: CASSYSPGYNQPQHF. Here the CDR3 DNA reads TGTGCCAGCAGTTACTCCCCCGGGTACAATCAGCCCCAGCATTTT.